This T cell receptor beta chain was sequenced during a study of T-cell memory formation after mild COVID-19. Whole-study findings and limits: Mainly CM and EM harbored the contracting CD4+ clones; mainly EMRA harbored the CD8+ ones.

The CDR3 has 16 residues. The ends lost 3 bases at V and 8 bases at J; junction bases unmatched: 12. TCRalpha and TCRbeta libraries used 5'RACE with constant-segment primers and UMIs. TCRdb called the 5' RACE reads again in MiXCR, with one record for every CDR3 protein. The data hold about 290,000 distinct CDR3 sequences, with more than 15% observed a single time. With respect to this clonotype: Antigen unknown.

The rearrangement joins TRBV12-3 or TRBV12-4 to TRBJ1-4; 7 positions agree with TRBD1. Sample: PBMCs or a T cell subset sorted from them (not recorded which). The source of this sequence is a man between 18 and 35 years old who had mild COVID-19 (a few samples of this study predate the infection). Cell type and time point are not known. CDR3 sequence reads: CASSLEGQGDREKLFF. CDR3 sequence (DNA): TGTGCCAGCAGTTTGGAGGGCCAGGGGGATCGAGAAAAACTGTTTTTT.